Listed below are T cell receptor beta chains from one sample, sequenced in a study of T-cell reconstitution after alpha-beta-depleted transplantation in children. A single record per CDR3 protein comes from TCRdb applying MiXCR to the PCR reads. The sample holds about 540,000 distinct CDR3 sequences; about 16% are singletons and the top ten take approximately 3%. Sequencing was performed on PBMCs from the stem cell graft donor, taken from the stem cell graft. The receptors derive from a human donor who donated a stem cell graft to a child with acute lymphoblastic leukemia. Each CDR3 is given with its conserved first and last residue. The D gene is left open where the match is weak. Clone size is shown for a subset of rows, as once, few, many or a class of expanded clone.

D: TRBD1
V: TRBV20-1
J: TRBJ1-2
size: .
DNA: TGCAGTGCTAGGGAGACAGGGGGATATGGCTACACCTTC
CDR3: CSARETGGYGYTF

D: TRBD2
V: TRBV28
J: TRBJ2-7
size: few
DNA: TGTGCCAGCCGGGGGGGATCCCACGAGCAGTACTTC
CDR3: CASRGGSHEQYF

D: TRBD2
V: TRBV9
J: TRBJ2-1
size: few
DNA: TGTGCCAGCAGCGGCGGACTAGCGGAGAGCTCCTACAATGAGCAGTTCTTC
CDR3: CASSGGLAESSYNEQFF

D: .
V: TRBV5-6
J: TRBJ2-7
size: .
DNA: TGTGCCAGCAGCTTGATGACCTGGGAGCAGTACTTC
CDR3: CASSLMTWEQYF

D: .
V: TRBV9
J: TRBJ2-5
size: few
DNA: TGTGCCAGCAGCTTAGGACAGAACCTCCAAGAGACCCAGTACTTC
CDR3: CASSLGQNLQETQYF

D: .
V: TRBV7-8
J: TRBJ2-2
size: .
DNA: TGTGCCAGCAGCTTCGACAAAACGAGGAACACCGGGGAGCTGTTTTTT
CDR3: CASSFDKTRNTGELFF

D: TRBD2
V: TRBV7-9
J: TRBJ2-1
size: .
DNA: TGTGCCAGCAGCTTAAGCGGGAGTAGTCGCCCGGAGCAGTTCTTC
CDR3: CASSLSGSSRPEQFF

D: TRBD2
V: TRBV5-1
J: TRBJ2-7
size: .
DNA: TGCGCCAGCACCACCGGGACTAGCGGGACCTACGAGCAGTACTTC
CDR3: CASTTGTSGTYEQYF

D: .
V: TRBV29-1
J: TRBJ2-2
size: few
DNA: TGCAGCGCCCCCTACGGGGACACCGGGGAGCTGTTTTTT
CDR3: CSAPYGDTGELFF

D: TRBD1
V: TRBV7-9
J: TRBJ1-5
size: .
DNA: TGTGCCAGCAGCTCGACAGGGACCAATCAGCCCCAGCATTTT
CDR3: CASSSTGTNQPQHF

D: .
V: TRBV7-9
J: TRBJ2-1
size: few
DNA: TGTGCCAGCAGCCCGCAGCATGAGCAGTTCTTC
CDR3: CASSPQHEQFF